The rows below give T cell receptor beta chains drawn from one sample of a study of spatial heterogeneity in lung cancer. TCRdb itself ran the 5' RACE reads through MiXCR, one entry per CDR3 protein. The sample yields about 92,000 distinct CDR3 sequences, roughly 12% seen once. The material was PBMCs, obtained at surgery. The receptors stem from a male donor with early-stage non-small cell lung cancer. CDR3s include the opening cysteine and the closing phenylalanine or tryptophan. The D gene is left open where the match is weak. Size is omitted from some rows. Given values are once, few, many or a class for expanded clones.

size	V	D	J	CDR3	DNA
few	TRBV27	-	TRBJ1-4	CASSFSRITNEKLFF	TGTGCCAGCAGTTTCTCCCGGATAACTAATGAAAAACTGTTTTTT
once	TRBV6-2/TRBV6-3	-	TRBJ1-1	CASSYFLDTEAFF	TGTGCCAGCAGTTATTTCCTCGACACTGAAGCTTTCTTT
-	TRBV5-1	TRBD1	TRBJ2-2	CASSRQGAGTGELFF	TGCGCCAGCAGCCGACAGGGGGCGGGCACCGGGGAGCTGTTTTTT
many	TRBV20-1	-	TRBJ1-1	CSAPWSANTEAFF	TGCAGTGCCCCGTGGAGCGCGAACACTGAAGCTTTCTTT
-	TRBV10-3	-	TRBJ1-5	CAISREVEAQPQHF	TGTGCCATCAGCAGGGAGGTGGAAGCTCAGCCCCAGCATTTT
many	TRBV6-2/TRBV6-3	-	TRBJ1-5	CASSLIIGEQPQHF	TGTGCCAGCAGTTTGATAATTGGGGAGCAGCCCCAGCATTTT
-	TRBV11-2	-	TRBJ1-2	CASSPQGHLYGYTF	TGTGCCAGCAGCCCTCAGGGGCACCTTTATGGCTACACCTTC
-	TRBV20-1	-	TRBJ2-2	CSALPGVNTGELFF	TGCAGTGCTCTACCGGGAGTGAACACCGGGGAGCTGTTTTTT
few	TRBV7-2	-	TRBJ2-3	CASSLGPIFSTDTQYF	TGTGCCAGCAGCTTAGGGCCGATCTTTAGCACAGATACGCAGTATTTT
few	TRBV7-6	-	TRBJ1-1	CASSSLTLNTEAFF	TGTGCCAGCAGCTCCCTCACACTGAACACTGAAGCTTTCTTT
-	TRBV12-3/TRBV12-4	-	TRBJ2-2	CASSLIPTTGELFF	TGTGCCAGCAGTTTAATACCGACCACCGGGGAGCTGTTTTTT
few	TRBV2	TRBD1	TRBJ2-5	CASNEQGQETQYF	TGTGCCAGCAACGAACAGGGGCAAGAGACCCAGTACTTC
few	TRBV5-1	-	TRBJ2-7	CASSLVGHEQYF	TGCGCCAGCAGCTTGGTCGGGCACGAGCAGTACTTC
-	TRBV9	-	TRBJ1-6	CASSPGTASNYSPLHF	TGTGCCAGCAGCCCCGGGACCGCTAGTAATTATTCACCCCTCCACTTT
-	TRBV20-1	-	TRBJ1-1	CSARGPVWLAFF	TGCAGTGCTAGAGGACCGGTGTGGTTGGCTTTCTTT
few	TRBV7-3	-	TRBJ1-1	CASSAKIRDTEAFF	TGTGCCAGCAGCGCGAAAATTAGGGACACTGAAGCTTTCTTT